Listed below are T cell receptor beta chains from one sample, sequenced in a study of CD8 T cells in Susac syndrome. MiXCR, run by TCRdb on the immunoSEQ multiplex PCR reads, gives a single entry per CDR3 protein. The sample consists of some 110,000 distinct CDR3 sequences, around 94% of them appearing once. The sequencing sample was made of CD4+ T cells from PBMCs. These receptor sequences come from a human donor with multiple sclerosis. CDR3s leave out the opening cysteine and the closing phenylalanine or tryptophan.

>TRBV19
ASATSGRTDTQY
>TRBV5-1
ASSLERQDYGYT
>TRBV20-1
SARSTGFHGYT
>TRBV6-2/TRBV6-3
ASRTAGRDYGYT
>TRBV29-1
SGGGGTTGELF
>TRBV3-1
ASSQGENTEAF
>TRBV6-2/TRBV6-3
ASRLTSGNTIY
>TRBV18
ASSPGGMNTEAF
>TRBV18
ASSPGQGKSETQY
>TRBV4-1
ASSQITFQETQY
>TRBV12-3/TRBV12-4
ASSLGQGRGTEAF
>TRBV29-1
SVPKTGGEAF
>TRBV4-3
ASSQDPIGLQTQY
>TRBV27
ASSNPGTLRFEQY
>TRBV7-9
ASSLVPRALNTEAF
>TRBV6-5
ASSSTGRRYNSPLH
>TRBV20-1
SANPPGRNEQF
>TRBV15
ATSRDKTRVNGGYT
>TRBV7-6
ASSLLLGRETQY
>TRBV12-3/TRBV12-4
ASTLDYGITEAF
>TRBV5-1
ASSFNADTQY
>TRBV27
ASTVSTAAHNEQF
>TRBV12-5
ASGAGQGGSGELF
>TRBV5-1
ASSFGQGASNYGYT
>TRBV29-1
SAEVPLRSTGELF
>TRBV18
ASSSGEGVTEAF
>TRBV4-2
ASSQRSRTGFAF
>TRBV4-3
ASSQALGTGQETQY
>TRBV27
ASSHRTGIGYGYT
>TRBV29-1
SAIQGQYNEQF
>TRBV5-6
ASSSTGYNEQF
>TRBV24-1
AAQQGYNEKLF
>TRBV7-3
ASSLQGRETQY
>TRBV29-1
SVERGRETQY
>TRBV20-1
SARDGTSGRPFGRNEQF
>TRBV27
ASSSSGRPDTQY
>TRBV20-1
SARQTNYGYT
>TRBV30
AWSIRAISYNEQF